The T cell receptor (beta chain) described here comes from a study of PD-1 blockade in mismatch repair-deficient tumors. About the study: Enrolled about 2013-2017, patients had progressing, pretreated mismatch repair-deficient cancers of about twelve types. Study-wide findings and caveats: Tumor-resident clones, often undetectable pretreatment in blood, expanded then contracted after pembrolizumab.

A few pembrolizumab responders had their TCRs sequenced. There are 14 residues in the CDR3. CDR1 is MNHNS, CDR2 SASEGT, per germline. V dropped 0 bases and J dropped 6 bases, with 9 bases sitting between them. With respect to this clone: Its cognate antigen is unknown.

Assay: immunoSEQ multiplex PCR; the TCRdb copy retains only in-frame clones and omits some. The sample carries about 120,000 clones, around 87% recorded once. The sequencing here drew on peripheral blood, taken 44 weeks after starting pembrolizumab. This sequence joins TRBV6-1 and TRBJ1-5; TRBD1 might be the D (6 bases). This clonotype originated in an adult with mismatch repair-deficient cancer. For the CDR3, the DNA is TGTGCCAGCAGTGAAGCGGGGGGGCCTCAGCCCCAGCATTTT. It translates to CASSEAGGPQPQHF.